The source of this TCR beta chain is a study of tumor-infiltrating lymphocytes in localized non-small cell lung cancer. Study-level information: Several tumor histologies, both smoking statuses, and some post-neoadjuvant chemotherapy samples were included.

Study conclusions and caveats: T-cell fraction did not differ between immunotypes IM1 and IM2.

The protocol was immunoSEQ multiplex PCR, while the TCRdb copy is restricted to in-frame clones and leaves out a portion. The sample records over 10,000 clones, approximately 81% being singletons. With regard to this clone: Antigen unknown.

V lost 2 bases, J lost 4 bases, and 8 bases lay in between. The CDR3 length is 13 residues. Looked up from germline, CDR1 is SGHDN and CDR2 is FVKESK. This clonotype was sampled from a human donor with non-small cell lung cancer. The V gene is TRBV14, the J gene TRBJ1-2; possible D gene TRBD1, 5 bases. Material: uninvolved lung tissue not adjacent to the tumor. The CDR3 coding sequence is TGTGCCAGCAGCCAAATAACAGGCTATGGCTACACCTTC. Residues: CASSQITGYGYTF.